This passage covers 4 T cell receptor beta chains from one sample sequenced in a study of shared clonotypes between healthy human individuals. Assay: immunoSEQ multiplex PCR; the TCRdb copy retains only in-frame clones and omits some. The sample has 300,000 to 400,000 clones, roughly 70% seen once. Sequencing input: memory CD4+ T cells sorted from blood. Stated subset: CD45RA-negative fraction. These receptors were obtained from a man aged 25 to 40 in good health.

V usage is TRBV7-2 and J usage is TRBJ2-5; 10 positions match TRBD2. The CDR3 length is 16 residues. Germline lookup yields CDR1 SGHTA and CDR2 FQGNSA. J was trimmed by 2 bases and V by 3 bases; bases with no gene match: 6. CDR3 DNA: TGTGCCAGCAGCTTTCCTACTAGCGGGACTCAAGAGACCCAGTACTTC. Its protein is CASSFPTSGTQETQYF.

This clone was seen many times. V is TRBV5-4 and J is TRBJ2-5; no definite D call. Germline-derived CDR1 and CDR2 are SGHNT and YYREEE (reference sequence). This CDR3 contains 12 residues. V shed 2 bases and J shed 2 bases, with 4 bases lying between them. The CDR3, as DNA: TGTGCCAGCAGCTTCCCTCAAGAGACCCAGTACTTC. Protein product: CASSFPQETQYF. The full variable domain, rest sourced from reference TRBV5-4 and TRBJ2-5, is ETGVTQSPTHLIKTRGQQVTLRCSSQSGHNTVSWYQQALGQGPQFIFQYYREEENGRGNFPPRFSGLQFPNYSSELNVNALELDDSALYLCASSFPQETQYFGPGTRLLVL.

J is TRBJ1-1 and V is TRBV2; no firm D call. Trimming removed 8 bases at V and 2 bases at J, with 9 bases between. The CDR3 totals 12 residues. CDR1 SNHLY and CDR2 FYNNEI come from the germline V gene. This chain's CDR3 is CASSGRNTEAFF. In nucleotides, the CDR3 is TGTGCCAGCTCGGGTAGAAACACTGAAGCTTTCTTT.

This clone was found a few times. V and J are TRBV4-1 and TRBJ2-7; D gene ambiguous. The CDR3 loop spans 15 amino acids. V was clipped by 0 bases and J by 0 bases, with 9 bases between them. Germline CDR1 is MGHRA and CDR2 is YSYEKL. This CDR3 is CASSQELMSSYEQYF. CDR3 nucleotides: TGCGCCAGCAGCCAAGAATTAATGAGCTCCTACGAGCAGTACTTC.